Listed below are T cell receptor beta chains from one sample, sequenced in a study of OX40 agonist ivuxolimab in advanced cancers. Profiled with immunoSEQ multiplex PCR; TCRdb holds only in-frame clones, not every one. Among tens of thousands of clones, 86% were seen once, and the ten largest hold roughly 7.8%. This specimen was CD4+ or CD8+ T cells sorted from blood, taken in a trial of the OX40 agonist ivuxolimab. These receptors all stem from an adult with an advanced solid tumor such as melanoma, head and neck, liver or kidney cancer. Both conserved end residues are part of each CDR3. D genes are given only for firm matches. The listing skips clone size in some rows; elsewhere it reads once, few, many or a size class.

d_call	v_call	clone_size	j_call	cdr3_length	cdr3_nt	cdr3_aa
TRBD1	TRBV27	NA	TRBJ2-1	14	TGTGCCAGCAGCCCGGACAGGGGAGACAATGAGCAGTTCTTC	CASSPDRGDNEQFF
NA	TRBV7-2	NA	TRBJ1-5	12	TGTGCCAGCAGGAATCCGGGGCAGCCCCAGCATTTT	CASRNPGQPQHF
TRBD1	TRBV2	NA	TRBJ1-2	15	TGTGCCAGCAGCCTCCGAAGTGGGACAGCCGATGGCTACACCTTC	CASSLRSGTADGYTF
NA	TRBV14	NA	TRBJ2-7	13	TGTGCCAGCAGCTCACTGGGGCGTGACGAGCAGTACTTC	CASSSLGRDEQYF
TRBD1	TRBV7-6	NA	TRBJ2-7	16	TGTGCCAGCAGCTTCTCCCCTCGGGACAGTGCCTACGAGCAGTACTTC	CASSFSPRDSAYEQYF
NA	TRBV10-3	NA	TRBJ1-5	13	TGTGCCATCACTGGACAAAGCAATCAGCCCCAGCATTTT	CAITGQSNQPQHF
NA	TRBV6-5	NA	TRBJ1-1	10	TGTGCCAGCAGTCATATTGAAGCTTTCTTT	CASSHIEAFF
TRBD1	TRBV14	NA	TRBJ1-4	15	TGTGCCAGCAGCCCGCAGGGGGCCTTTAATGAAAAACTGTTTTTT	CASSPQGAFNEKLFF
NA	TRBV6-4	NA	TRBJ1-2	15	TGTGCCAGCAGTGTCTACTTGGGGACTCCCTATGGCTACACCTTC	CASSVYLGTPYGYTF
NA	TRBV2	once	TRBJ2-2	14	TGTGCCAGCGGGGGCACAGCGAACACCGGGGAGCTGTTTTTT	CASGGTANTGELFF
TRBD1	TRBV6-1	NA	TRBJ1-5	15	TGTGCCAGCTCAAGACAGGGGGAGGGCAATCAGCCCCAGCATTTT	CASSRQGEGNQPQHF
TRBD1	TRBV19	NA	TRBJ1-1	11	TGTGCCAGTAGTATAGGTGGGGACAGGAATTTT	CASSIGGDRNF
TRBD1	TRBV28	few	TRBJ2-7	13	TGTGCCAGCCAAACAGGGGGAGTCTACGAGCAGTACTTC	CASQTGGVYEQYF
TRBD2	TRBV5-1	few	TRBJ2-2	16	TGCGCCAGCAGCTTCGGCCTAGCGGGGGCAGGCGGGGAGCTGTTTTTT	CASSFGLAGAGGELFF
NA	TRBV5-1	NA	TRBJ1-5	14	TGCGCCAGCAGCCCCTTGGGGGGCGAACAGCCCCAGCATTTT	CASSPLGGEQPQHF
NA	TRBV30	NA	TRBJ1-1	17	TGTGCCTGGAGTCCCACCCCGGGGGCGGGGGGGGACACTGAAGCTTTCTTT	CAWSPTPGAGGDTEAFF
TRBD1	TRBV7-3	NA	TRBJ2-1	16	TGTGCCAGCAGCTTAAACGGTCAGGGGGCAATTGGTGAGCAGTTCTTC	CASSLNGQGAIGEQFF
NA	TRBV5-5	NA	TRBJ1-2	13	TGTGCCAGCAGCTTGGATGGCGCCTATGGCTACACCTTC	CASSLDGAYGYTF
TRBD2	TRBV27	NA	TRBJ2-6	16	TGTGCCAGCAGTTTAGCCGCGGGAGGTGGGGCCAACGTCCTGACTTTC	CASSLAAGGGANVLTF
NA	TRBV9	once	TRBJ1-4	15	TGTGCCAGCAGCGTAGCCGTTCAGACTAATGAAAAACTGTTTTTT	CASSVAVQTNEKLFF
NA	TRBV7-3	NA	TRBJ2-2	16	TGTGCCAGCAGCCTCCTACCGGTGGCGAACACCGGGGAGCTGTTTTTT	CASSLLPVANTGELFF
NA	TRBV19	NA	TRBJ1-1	13	TGTGCCAGTAGTATAAGTGAGGGGGCTGAAGCTTTCTTT	CASSISEGAEAFF
NA	TRBV7-2	once	TRBJ2-3	14	TGTGCCAGCAGTTCAAGACAGGGCACAGATACGCAGTATTTT	CASSSRQGTDTQYF